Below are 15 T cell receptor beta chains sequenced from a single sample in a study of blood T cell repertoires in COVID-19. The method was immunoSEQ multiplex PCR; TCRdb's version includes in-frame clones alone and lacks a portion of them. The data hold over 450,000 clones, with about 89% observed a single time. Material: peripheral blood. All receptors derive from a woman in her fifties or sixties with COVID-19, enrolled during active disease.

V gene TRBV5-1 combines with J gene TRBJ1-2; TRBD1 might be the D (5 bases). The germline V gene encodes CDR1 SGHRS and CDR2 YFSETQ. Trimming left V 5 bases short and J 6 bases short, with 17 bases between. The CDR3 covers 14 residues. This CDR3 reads CASSLPTGTHGYTF. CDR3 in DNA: TGCGCCAGCAGTTTACCCACCGGGACTCATGGCTACACCTTC.

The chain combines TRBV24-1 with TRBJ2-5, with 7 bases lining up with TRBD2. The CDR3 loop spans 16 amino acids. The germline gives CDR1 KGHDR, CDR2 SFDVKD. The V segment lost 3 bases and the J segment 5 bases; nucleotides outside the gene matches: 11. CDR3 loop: CATSDPSGDYRETQYF. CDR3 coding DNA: TGTGCCACCAGTGATCCAAGCGGGGACTATCGGGAGACCCAGTACTTC.

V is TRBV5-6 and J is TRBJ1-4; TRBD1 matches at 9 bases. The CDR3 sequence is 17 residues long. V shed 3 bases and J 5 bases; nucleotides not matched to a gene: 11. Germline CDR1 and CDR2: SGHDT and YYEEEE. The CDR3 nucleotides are TGTGCCAGCAGCTCACCTGGGACAGGGACTCTCAATGAAAAACTGTTTTTT. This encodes CASSSPGTGTLNEKLFF. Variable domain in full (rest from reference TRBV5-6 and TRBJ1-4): DAGVTQSPTHLIKTRGQQVTLRCSPKSGHDTVSWYQQALGQGPQFIFQYYEEEERQRGNFPDRFSGHQFPNYSSELNVNALLLGDSALYLCASSSPGTGTLNEKLFFGSGTQLSVL.

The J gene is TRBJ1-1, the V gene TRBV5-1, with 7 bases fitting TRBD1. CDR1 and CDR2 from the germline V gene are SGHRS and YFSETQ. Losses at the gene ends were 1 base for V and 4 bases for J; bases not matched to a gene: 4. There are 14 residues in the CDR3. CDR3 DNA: TGCGCCAGCAGCTTGACTCAGGGGGGCACTGAAGCTTTCTTT. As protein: CASSLTQGGTEAFF.

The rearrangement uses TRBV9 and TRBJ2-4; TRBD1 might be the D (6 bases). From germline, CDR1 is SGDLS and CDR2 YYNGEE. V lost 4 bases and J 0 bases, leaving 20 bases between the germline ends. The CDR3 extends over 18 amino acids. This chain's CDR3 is CASSPLGATPIAKNIQYF. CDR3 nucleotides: TGTGCCAGCAGCCCTCTGGGGGCGACTCCTATAGCCAAAAACATTCAGTACTTC. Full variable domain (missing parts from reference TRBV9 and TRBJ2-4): DSGVTQTPKHLITATGQRVTLRCSPRSGDLSVYWYQQSLDQGLQFLIQYYNGEERAKGNILERFSAQQFPDLHSELNLSSLELGDSALYFCASSPLGATPIAKNIQYFGAGTRLSVL.

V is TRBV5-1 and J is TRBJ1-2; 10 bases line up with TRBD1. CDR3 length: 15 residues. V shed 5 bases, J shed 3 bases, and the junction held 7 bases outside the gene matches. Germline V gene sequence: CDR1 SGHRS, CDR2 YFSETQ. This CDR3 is CASSRQGAVYYGYTF. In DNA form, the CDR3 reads TGCGCCAGCAGTCGACAGGGGGCTGTGTACTATGGCTACACCTTC.

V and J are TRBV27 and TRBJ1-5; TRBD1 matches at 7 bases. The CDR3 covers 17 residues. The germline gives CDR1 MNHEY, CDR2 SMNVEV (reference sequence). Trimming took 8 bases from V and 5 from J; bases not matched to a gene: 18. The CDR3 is CASSAFRGLGLYQPQHF. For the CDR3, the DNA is TGTGCCAGCTCCGCGTTCAGGGGGTTGGGGTTGTATCAGCCCCAGCATTTT.

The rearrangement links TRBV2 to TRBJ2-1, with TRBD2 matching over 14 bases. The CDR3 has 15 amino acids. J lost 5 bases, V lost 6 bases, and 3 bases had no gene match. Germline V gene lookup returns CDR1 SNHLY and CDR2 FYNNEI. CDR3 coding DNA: TGTGCCAGCAGATTGACTAGCGGGGGGGACAATGAGCAGTTCTTC. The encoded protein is CASRLTSGGDNEQFF.

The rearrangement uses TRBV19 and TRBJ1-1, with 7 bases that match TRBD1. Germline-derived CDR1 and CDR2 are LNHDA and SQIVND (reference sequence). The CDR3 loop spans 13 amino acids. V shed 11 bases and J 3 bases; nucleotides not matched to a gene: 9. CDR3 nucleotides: TGTGCCGTAAAGGGACAGCCATACACTGAAGCTTTCTTT. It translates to CAVKGQPYTEAFF.

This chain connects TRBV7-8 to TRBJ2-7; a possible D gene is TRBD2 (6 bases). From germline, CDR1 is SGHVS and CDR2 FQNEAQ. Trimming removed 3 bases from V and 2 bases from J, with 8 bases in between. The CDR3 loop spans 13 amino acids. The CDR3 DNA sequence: TGTGCCAGCAGCTTGGGGGGACCCTACGAGCAGTACTTC. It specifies CASSLGGPYEQYF.

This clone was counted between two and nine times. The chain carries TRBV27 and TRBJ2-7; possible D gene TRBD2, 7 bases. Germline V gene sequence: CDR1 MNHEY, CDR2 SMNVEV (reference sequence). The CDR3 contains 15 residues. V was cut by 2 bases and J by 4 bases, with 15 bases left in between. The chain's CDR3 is CASSLRWGGTYEQYF. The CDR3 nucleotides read TGTGCCAGCAGTTTACGGTGGGGGGGCACGTACGAGCAGTACTTC.

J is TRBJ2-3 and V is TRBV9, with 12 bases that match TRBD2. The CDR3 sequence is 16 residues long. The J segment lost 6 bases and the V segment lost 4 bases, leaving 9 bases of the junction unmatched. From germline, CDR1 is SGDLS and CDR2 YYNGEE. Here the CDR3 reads CASSRVLAGGADTQYF. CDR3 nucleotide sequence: TGTGCCAGCAGCCGAGTACTAGCGGGGGGAGCTGATACGCAGTATTTT.

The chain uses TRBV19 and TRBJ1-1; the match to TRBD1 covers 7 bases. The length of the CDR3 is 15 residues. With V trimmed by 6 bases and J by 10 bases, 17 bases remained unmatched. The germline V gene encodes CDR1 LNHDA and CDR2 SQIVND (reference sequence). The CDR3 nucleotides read TGTGCCAGTAGCTGGGACAGACAATCCTTTTCCGGAGCTTTCTTT. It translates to CASSWDRQSFSGAFF.

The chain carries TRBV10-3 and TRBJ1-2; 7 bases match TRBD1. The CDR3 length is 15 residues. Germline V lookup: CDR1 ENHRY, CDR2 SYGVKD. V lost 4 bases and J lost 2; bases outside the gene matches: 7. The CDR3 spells CAISVTGMENYGYTF. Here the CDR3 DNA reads TGTGCCATCAGTGTGACAGGGATGGAAAACTATGGCTACACCTTC.

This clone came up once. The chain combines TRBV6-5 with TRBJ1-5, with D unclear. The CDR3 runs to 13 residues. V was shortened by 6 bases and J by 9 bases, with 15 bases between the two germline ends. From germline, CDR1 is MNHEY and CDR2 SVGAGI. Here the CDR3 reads CASSRGSDAPQHF. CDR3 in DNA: TGTGCCAGCAGCCGTGGCAGCGATGCGCCCCAGCATTTT.